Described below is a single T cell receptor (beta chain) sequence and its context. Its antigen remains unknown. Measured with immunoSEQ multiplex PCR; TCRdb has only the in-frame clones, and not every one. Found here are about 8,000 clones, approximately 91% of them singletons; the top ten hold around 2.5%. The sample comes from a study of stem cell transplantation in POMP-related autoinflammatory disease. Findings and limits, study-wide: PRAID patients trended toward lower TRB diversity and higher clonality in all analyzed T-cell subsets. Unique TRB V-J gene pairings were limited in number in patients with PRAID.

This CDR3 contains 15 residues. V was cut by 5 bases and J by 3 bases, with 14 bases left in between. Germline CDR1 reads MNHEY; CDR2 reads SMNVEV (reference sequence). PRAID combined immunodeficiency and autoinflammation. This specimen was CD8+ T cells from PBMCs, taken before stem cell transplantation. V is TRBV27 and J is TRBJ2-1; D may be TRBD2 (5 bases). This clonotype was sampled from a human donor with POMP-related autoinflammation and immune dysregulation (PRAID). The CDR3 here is CASSPGLFLYNEQFF. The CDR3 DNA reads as TGTGCCAGCAGTCCCGGACTTTTCCTCTACAATGAGCAGTTCTTC.